Listed here are 30 T cell receptor beta chains from one sample, sequenced in a study of shared clonotypes between healthy human individuals. Sequencing used immunoSEQ multiplex PCR; TCRdb keeps in-frame clones, though not all of them. The sample carries some 800,000 clones, 80% to 95% recorded once. CD8 cells classed as naive were CD45RO-negative and positively selected for CCR7, excluding terminally differentiated effector memory CD45RA+ cells. Sequencing was done on a sample of naive CD8+ T cells sorted from blood. The receptors here all came from a man between 25 and 39 years old in good health.

V is TRBV5-6 and J is TRBJ2-7, with no clear D. Germline CDR1 and CDR2: SGHDT and YYEEEE. Trimming left V 1 base short and J 0 bases short, with 5 bases between. The CDR3 runs to 13 residues. CDR3 in amino acids: CASSLQSSYEQYF. In nucleotides, the CDR3 is TGTGCCAGCAGCTTGCAGAGCTCCTACGAGCAGTACTTC.

The chain has TRBV12-2 and TRBJ2-7; the table's D gene call, TRBD2, was not cross checked with the DNA. TRBV12-2 is labeled a pseudogene. This CDR3 spans 20 amino acids. The CDR3 coding sequence is TGTGCAAGTCGCTTAGCGGACCGGGTTAGCGGGAGTTTGGGGGCCTACGAGCAGTACTTC. Translating it yields CASRLADRVSGSLGAYEQYF.

The rearrangement uses TRBV29-1 and TRBJ2-7, with D unresolved. Between the trimmed V and J ends, which lost 2 bases and 0 bases, there was a span of 14 bases. This CDR3 is built from 15 residues. CDR1 is SQVTM, CDR2 ANQGSEA, per germline. The CDR3 DNA sequence: TGCAGCGTTGAAATCCCGGGTGACCTCTCCTACGAGCAGTACTTC. It translates to CSVEIPGDLSYEQYF.

As to this clone: This sample also contains other DNA sequences that code for the same CDR3. V is TRBV28 and J is TRBJ2-1; no clear D. Trimming left V 2 bases short and J 0 bases short, with 8 bases between. There are 15 residues in the CDR3. Per germline, CDR1 MDHEN and CDR2 SYDVKM. The CDR3 DNA follows: TGTGCCAGCAGTTTAGACGGAAGCTCCTACAATGAGCAGTTCTTC. This encodes CASSLDGSSYNEQFF.

This chain uses TRBV28 with TRBJ2-7; TRBD1 agrees at 7 bases. CDR3 length equals 12 residues. With 8 bases clipped from V and 6 bases from J, the junction kept 7 bases outside the gene matches. From germline, CDR1 is MDHEN and CDR2 SYDVKM. CDR3 loop: CASSQGVSEQYF. CDR3 in DNA: TGTGCCAGCTCGCAGGGGGTCTCCGAGCAGTACTTC. The full variable domain, rest sourced from reference TRBV28 and TRBJ2-7, is DVKVTQSSRYLVKRTGEKVFLECVQDMDHENMFWYRQDPGLGLRLIYFSYDVKMKEKGDIPEGYSVSREKKERFSLILESASTNQTSMYLCASSQGVSEQYFGPGTRLTVT.

The J gene is TRBJ2-7, the V gene TRBV29-1; 8 bases match TRBD2. Germline-derived CDR1 and CDR2 are SQVTM and ANQGSEA. The V and J ends lost 6 bases and 1 base, in that order; junction bases with no gene match: 5. The CDR3 runs 13 residues. The CDR3 reads CSVFSGVSYEQYF. Here the CDR3 DNA reads TGCAGCGTATTTAGCGGGGTATCCTACGAGCAGTACTTC.

DNA of the CDR3: TGTGCCAGCAGTTCTCTGGGACTAGCGGGAGACTCCTACGAGCAGTACTTC. This codes for CASSSLGLAGDSYEQYF. This rearrangement joins TRBV27 to TRBJ2-7; 14 positions agree with TRBD2. CDR1 MNHEY and CDR2 SMNVEV come from the germline V gene (reference sequence). With 4 bases clipped from V and 0 bases from J, the junction kept 5 bases outside the gene matches. The CDR3 is 17 residues long.

A note on this clone: At one end the junction does not follow the germline gene, possibly because of a read error. The chain joins TRBV29-1 to TRBJ2-1; 7 nucleotides match TRBD1. Per germline, CDR1 SQVTM and CDR2 ANQGSEA. This CDR3 has 12 amino acids. The CDR3 is CSGTESYNEQFF. DNA of the CDR3: TGTTCGGGGACAGAGTCCTACAATGAGCAGTTCTTC.

The genes are TRBV5-6 and TRBJ1-1, with 10 bases identical to TRBD1. J was trimmed by 11 bases and V by 4 bases; bases with no gene match: 11. Germline V CDR1 and CDR2: SGHDT, YYEEEE. This CDR3 has 14 amino acids. The CDR3 loop reads CASSAGTGALGAFF. The CDR3, as DNA: TGTGCCAGCAGCGCCGGGACAGGGGCTCTTGGCGCTTTCTTT.

This sequence joins TRBV9 and TRBJ2-1; 11 bases map to TRBD2. V gave up 3 bases and J gave up 3 bases; unmatched junction bases: 5. CDR3 length: 16 amino acids. CDR1 and CDR2 from the germline V gene are SGDLS and YYNGEE. The CDR3 loop is CASSGVGLADYNEQFF. DNA for the CDR3: TGTGCCAGCAGCGGGGTGGGACTAGCGGACTACAATGAGCAGTTCTTC.

The chain is built from TRBV7-9 and TRBJ2-7, with D possibly TRBD2 on 6 matching bases. The CDR3 consists of 14 residues. Germline values: CDR1 SEHNR, CDR2 FQNEAQ (reference sequence). V was cut by 1 base and J by 7 bases, with 14 bases left in between. This CDR3 is CASSLGGLAREQYF. The CDR3 region has the DNA TGTGCCAGCAGCTTAGGGGGACTCGCCAGGGAGCAGTACTTC. Full variable domain (missing parts from reference TRBV7-9 and TRBJ2-7): DTGVSQNPRHKITKRGQNVTFRCDPISEHNRLYWYRQTLGQGPEFLTYFQNEAQLEKSRLLSDRFSAERPKGSFSTLEIQRTEQGDSAMYLCASSLGGLAREQYFGPGTRLTVT.

This clone came up once. This sequence joins TRBV10-1 and TRBJ2-3; D gene uncertain. This CDR3 region has 12 residues. The germline gives CDR1 WNHNN, CDR2 SYGVQD (reference sequence). Trimming pared 5 bases from V and 2 bases from J, leaving 5 bases between. The CDR3 spells CASSPDTDTQYF. CDR3 DNA sequence: TGCGCCAGCAGTCCGGACACAGATACGCAGTATTTT.

This clone showed up just once. The genes are TRBV11-3 and TRBJ1-4; unclear D gene. Germline CDR1 is SGHNT and CDR2 is YENEEA. Trimming took off 1 base at V and 0 bases at J, with 12 bases between the two ends. CDR3 length: 17 amino acids. CDR3 in DNA: TGTGCCAGCAGCTTAGCCCACACCTTGGCAACTAATGAAAAACTGTTTTTT. This sequence encodes CASSLAHTLATNEKLFF.

The rearrangement links TRBV10-3 to TRBJ1-1; D is uncertain. The CDR3 sequence is 15 residues long. V gave up 3 bases and J gave up 4 bases, with 15 bases separating them. CDR1 is ENHRY and CDR2 is SYGVKD in the germline V gene. This CDR3 is CAISDLRTKSTEAFF. As DNA, the CDR3 is TGTGCCATCAGTGACCTCAGGACCAAAAGCACTGAAGCTTTCTTT.

V usage is TRBV16 and J usage is TRBJ2-1; D is ambiguous. Between the trimmed V and J ends, which lost 3 bases and 3 bases, there was a span of 6 bases. This CDR3 contains 13 residues. Germline CDR1 reads KGHSY; CDR2 reads FQNENV. CDR3 protein: CASSQIHYNEQFF. The CDR3 DNA follows: TGTGCCAGCAGCCAGATACACTACAATGAGCAGTTCTTC.

The chain recombines TRBV4-1 with TRBJ2-2, with 10 nucleotides matching TRBD2. The CDR3 sequence is 16 residues long. The germline V gene has CDR1 MGHRA and CDR2 YSYEKL. V gave up 4 bases and J gave up 4 bases; unmatched junction bases: 6. CDR3 nucleotides: TGCGCCAGCAGCCTAAGAGCGGGAGGGGGCACCGGGGAGCTGTTTTTT. Encoded protein: CASSLRAGGGTGELFF.

This clone was counted a single time. V usage is TRBV5-1 and J usage is TRBJ2-7; TRBD1 aligns across 10 bases. CDR1 and CDR2 (germline): SGHRS, YFSETQ. The CDR3 has 15 residues. Losses at the gene ends were 2 bases for V and 6 bases for J; bases not matched to a gene: 8. CDR3 DNA sequence: TGCGCCAGCAGCTTTTTCGGGACAGGGGAGCGCGAGCAGTACTTC. Translation: CASSFFGTGEREQYF.

The chain has TRBV29-1 and TRBJ2-3; 14 bases are shared with TRBD2. Germline loops: CDR1 SQVTM, CDR2 ANQGSEA. The CDR3 has 17 residues. After removal of 6 bases from V and 0 bases from J, the junction contained 8 bases not matched to a gene. Here the CDR3 DNA reads TGCAGCGTCAAAGGACTAGCGGGAGGATCTAGCACAGATACGCAGTATTTT. Translated, it gives CSVKGLAGGSSTDTQYF.

The V and J genes are TRBV11-2 and TRBJ2-3; 9 bases agree with TRBD1. The CDR3 has 15 residues. The V and J ends lost 0 bases and 7 bases, in that order; junction bases with no gene match: 5. Germline CDR1 is SGHAT and CDR2 is FQNNGV. CDR3 sequence: CASSLDPGQGYTQYF. CDR3 DNA: TGTGCCAGCAGCTTAGATCCGGGACAGGGTTATACGCAGTATTTT.

The chain joins TRBV6-1 to TRBJ1-1; possibly TRBD1 for D (5 bases). The CDR3 is 11 residues long. Germline CDR1 is MNHNS and CDR2 is SASEGT. V was cut by 6 bases and J by 5 bases, with 7 bases left in between. CDR3 residues: CASRRGTEAFF. The CDR3 DNA follows: TGTGCCAGCAGGAGGGGTACTGAAGCTTTCTTT.

The chain combines TRBV6-5 with TRBJ2-1; D ambiguous. V lost 1 base and J lost 7, with 11 bases in between. The CDR3 spans 14 residues. Germline V lookup: CDR1 MNHEY, CDR2 SVGAGI. CDR3 protein: CASSYFTRGNEQFF. In nucleotides, the CDR3 is TGTGCCAGCAGTTACTTCACACGTGGGAATGAGCAGTTCTTC.

The chain joins TRBV2 to TRBJ2-7, with D hard to call. V was shortened by 1 base and J by 3 bases, with 7 bases between the two germline ends. CDR1 is SNHLY and CDR2 is FYNNEI in the germline V gene. The CDR3 is 13 residues long. CDR3 loop: CASSEGSNYEQYF. In DNA, the CDR3 is TGTGCCAGCAGTGAAGGATCTAACTACGAGCAGTACTTC.

The V gene is TRBV11-1, the J gene TRBJ1-1, with D uncertain. The CDR3 spans 15 residues. The germline V gene encodes CDR1 SGHAT and CDR2 FQDESV (reference sequence). V was shortened by 4 bases and J by 0 bases, with 12 bases between the two germline ends. CDR3: CASSSRGRLNTEAFF. The DNA of the CDR3 is TGTGCCAGCAGCTCTCGCGGGAGACTGAACACTGAAGCTTTCTTT.

This clone was seen a single time. The gene calls are TRBV6-1 and TRBJ2-2; perhaps D is TRBD1 or TRBD2 (5 bases each). CDR3 size: 15 residues. The germline gives CDR1 MNHNS, CDR2 SASEGT. V was clipped by 3 bases and J by 5 bases, with 13 bases between them. Here the CDR3 reads CASSDYRTRTGELFF. Here the CDR3 DNA reads TGTGCCAGCAGTGATTACAGGACTCGTACCGGGGAGCTGTTTTTT.

Points on this clone: The same CDR3 is also encoded by other DNA sequences in this sample. The J gene is TRBJ1-1, the V gene TRBV27; D remains ambiguous. Trimming removed 6 bases at V and 2 bases at J, with 10 bases between. From germline, CDR1 is MNHEY and CDR2 SMNVEV (reference sequence). The CDR3 contains 13 residues. The CDR3 region has the DNA TGTGCCAGCAGGTGGACGCCTAACACTGAAGCTTTCTTT. Translation gives CASRWTPNTEAFF.

The chain joins TRBV2 to TRBJ2-5, with a tentative D call TRBD1 (6 bases). This CDR3 has 14 amino acids. V lost 5 bases and J 0 bases, leaving 10 bases between the germline ends. Germline loops: CDR1 SNHLY, CDR2 FYNNEI. In DNA form, the CDR3 reads TGTGCCAGCAGTTTGGACAGCTACCAAGAGACCCAGTACTTC. Protein product: CASSLDSYQETQYF.

Remarks on this clone: The same CDR3 also results from other DNA sequences found in this sample. This CDR3 reads CASSQAGTGGYEQYF. CDR3 DNA sequence: TGCGCCAGCAGCCAAGCGGGGACAGGGGGCTACGAGCAGTACTTC. The rearrangement links TRBV4-1 to TRBJ2-7, with 11 bases fitting TRBD1. The CDR3 loop spans 15 amino acids. The germline gives CDR1 MGHRA, CDR2 YSYEKL. V lost 1 base, J lost 3 bases, and 2 bases stayed unmatched.

V is TRBV5-5 and J is TRBJ1-5; D is possibly TRBD1 (6 bases). The CDR3 has 16 amino acids. CDR1 and CDR2 from the germline V gene are SGHKS and YYEKEE (reference sequence). V gave up 0 bases and J gave up 0 bases, with 10 bases separating them. CDR3 sequence: CASSLGTVNSNQPQHF. The DNA of the CDR3 is TGTGCCAGCAGCTTGGGGACAGTAAATAGCAATCAGCCCCAGCATTTT.

This chain connects TRBV5-6 to TRBJ1-1; D ambiguous. The germline gives CDR1 SGHDT, CDR2 YYEEEE. Trimming shortened V by 3 bases and J by 8 bases, and 8 bases separated the two germline ends. The CDR3 sequence is 11 residues long. This chain's CDR3 is CASSSDKEAFF. The CDR3 coding sequence is TGTGCCAGCAGCTCTGACAAGGAAGCTTTCTTT.

The CDR3 coding sequence is TGTGCCAGCAGCGTCACAGGGGGCGCTTCCACCGGGGAGCTGTTTTTT. Translated: CASSVTGGASTGELFF. The chain combines TRBV7-9 with TRBJ2-2, with TRBD1 identical over 9 bases. Per the germline V gene, CDR1 is SEHNR and CDR2 is FQNEAQ (reference sequence). There are 16 residues in the CDR3. J gave up 4 bases and V 5 bases, and 8 bases lay outside the gene matches.